Below, 7 T cell receptor beta chains from the same sample are listed, as sequenced in a study of CD8 T cells in Susac syndrome. Reverse transcription of roughly 0.5 to 1 ug RNA was carried out with random hexamers. MiXCR, run by TCRdb on the immunoSEQ multiplex PCR reads, gives a single entry per CDR3 protein. The profile covers about 400,000 distinct CDR3 sequences, with around 85% appearing a single time and approximately 0.11% taken by the ten largest. The sequenced sample consisted of CD8+ T cells from PBMCs. These receptor sequences come from a human donor with multiple sclerosis.

This clonotype was seen just once. J is TRBJ1-1 and V is TRBV7-9; TRBD1 is a possible D gene (5 bases). Germline V CDR1 and CDR2: SEHNR, FQNEAQ (reference sequence). Trimming stripped 6 bases from V and 1 base from J, with 12 bases between. The CDR3 consists of 14 residues. CDR3 residues: CASSEVTANTEAFF. In DNA, the CDR3 is TGTGCCAGCAGTGAAGTGACAGCGAACACTGAAGCTTTCTTT.

This rearrangement joins TRBV6-2 or TRBV6-3 to TRBJ1-1; D gene uncertain. Trimming took off 2 bases at V and 6 bases at J, with 10 bases between the two ends. In germline, CDR1 is MNHEY, CDR2 SVGEGT. The CDR3 runs to 13 residues. The CDR3 spells CASSYRPVAEAFF. CDR3 DNA: TGTGCCAGCAGTTACCGGCCTGTGGCTGAAGCTTTCTTT.

This sequence joins TRBV4-1 and TRBJ2-1; D uncertain. The CDR3 consists of 15 residues. V shed 3 bases and J shed 0 bases, with 9 bases lying between them. CDR1 and CDR2 (germline): MGHRA, YSYEKL. CDR3 sequence (DNA): TGCGCCAGCAGCCATCAGGATAGCTCCTACAATGAGCAGTTCTTC. This translates into CASSHQDSSYNEQFF.

The chain recombines TRBV5-4 with TRBJ1-6; 7 bases are a match to TRBD1. Germline V gene sequence: CDR1 SGHNT, CDR2 YYREEE (reference sequence). Trimming at V came to 1 base and at J to 6 bases, leaving 7 bases not matched to a gene. The CDR3 has 16 amino acids. DNA for the CDR3: TGTGCCAGCAGCTTGAGAGGGGGCTTATCTAATTCACCCCTCCACTTT. Its translation is CASSLRGGLSNSPLHF.

V and J are TRBV27 and TRBJ1-2; 8 bases agree with TRBD1. There are 13 residues in the CDR3. Germline-derived CDR1 and CDR2 are MNHEY and SMNVEV (reference sequence). Losses at the gene ends were 5 bases for V and 6 bases for J; bases not matched to a gene: 5. Here the CDR3 DNA reads TGTGCCAGCAGTCCCGGGACAGGTGATGGCTACACCTTC. Protein product: CASSPGTGDGYTF.

This clonotype appeared a few times. J is TRBJ2-1 and V is TRBV27, with D hard to call. CDR3 length: 13 amino acids. V gave up 10 bases and J gave up 0 bases, with 10 bases separating them. Germline lookup yields CDR1 MNHEY and CDR2 SMNVEV (reference sequence). The CDR3: CATGRSSYNEQFF. As DNA, the CDR3 is TGTGCCACTGGGCGCAGCTCCTACAATGAGCAGTTCTTC.

The table lists this clonotype with a few counts. J is TRBJ2-2 and V is TRBV6-2 or TRBV6-3, with D possibly matching TRBD1 (5 bases). V was cut by 2 bases and J by 5 bases, with 9 bases left in between. Germline CDR1 reads MNHEY; CDR2 reads SVGEGT. The CDR3 totals 14 residues. The CDR3 DNA reads TGTGCCAGCAGTTACACAGGAGATACCGGGGAGCTGTTTTTT. This translates into CASSYTGDTGELFF.